This TCR beta chain was identified during a study of T cells in Graves' hyperthyroidism and ophthalmopathy. Findings and caveats of the study: In simple terms, a model built on 13 V-J features told ophthalmopathy apart from stable hyperthyroidism.

From RNA transcripts, TCR beta CDR3 regions were amplified. TCR CDR3 underwent first-round RT-PCR with the HTBI primer set. TCRdb processed the multiplex PCR reads anew with MiXCR; each CDR3 protein has one entry. The sample includes approximately 560,000 distinct CDR3 sequences, 15% to 18% of them seen just once. The CDR3 extends over 15 amino acids. The V end lost 5 bases, the J end lost 0 bases, and 12 bases lay between the germline ends. Germline V gene lookup returns CDR1 SGHRS and CDR2 YFSETQ. This clonotype was counted ten times or more. Its antigen is still unknown. The sample comprised blood. This clonotype originated in a woman in her twenties or thirties with Graves' hyperthyroidism. The chain employs TRBV5-1 and TRBJ2-1, with a tentative D call TRBD2 (6 bases). The CDR3, as DNA: TGCGCCAGCAGATCCCTAGCGAGCTCCTACAATGAGCAGTTCTTC. It is translated as CASRSLASSYNEQFF.